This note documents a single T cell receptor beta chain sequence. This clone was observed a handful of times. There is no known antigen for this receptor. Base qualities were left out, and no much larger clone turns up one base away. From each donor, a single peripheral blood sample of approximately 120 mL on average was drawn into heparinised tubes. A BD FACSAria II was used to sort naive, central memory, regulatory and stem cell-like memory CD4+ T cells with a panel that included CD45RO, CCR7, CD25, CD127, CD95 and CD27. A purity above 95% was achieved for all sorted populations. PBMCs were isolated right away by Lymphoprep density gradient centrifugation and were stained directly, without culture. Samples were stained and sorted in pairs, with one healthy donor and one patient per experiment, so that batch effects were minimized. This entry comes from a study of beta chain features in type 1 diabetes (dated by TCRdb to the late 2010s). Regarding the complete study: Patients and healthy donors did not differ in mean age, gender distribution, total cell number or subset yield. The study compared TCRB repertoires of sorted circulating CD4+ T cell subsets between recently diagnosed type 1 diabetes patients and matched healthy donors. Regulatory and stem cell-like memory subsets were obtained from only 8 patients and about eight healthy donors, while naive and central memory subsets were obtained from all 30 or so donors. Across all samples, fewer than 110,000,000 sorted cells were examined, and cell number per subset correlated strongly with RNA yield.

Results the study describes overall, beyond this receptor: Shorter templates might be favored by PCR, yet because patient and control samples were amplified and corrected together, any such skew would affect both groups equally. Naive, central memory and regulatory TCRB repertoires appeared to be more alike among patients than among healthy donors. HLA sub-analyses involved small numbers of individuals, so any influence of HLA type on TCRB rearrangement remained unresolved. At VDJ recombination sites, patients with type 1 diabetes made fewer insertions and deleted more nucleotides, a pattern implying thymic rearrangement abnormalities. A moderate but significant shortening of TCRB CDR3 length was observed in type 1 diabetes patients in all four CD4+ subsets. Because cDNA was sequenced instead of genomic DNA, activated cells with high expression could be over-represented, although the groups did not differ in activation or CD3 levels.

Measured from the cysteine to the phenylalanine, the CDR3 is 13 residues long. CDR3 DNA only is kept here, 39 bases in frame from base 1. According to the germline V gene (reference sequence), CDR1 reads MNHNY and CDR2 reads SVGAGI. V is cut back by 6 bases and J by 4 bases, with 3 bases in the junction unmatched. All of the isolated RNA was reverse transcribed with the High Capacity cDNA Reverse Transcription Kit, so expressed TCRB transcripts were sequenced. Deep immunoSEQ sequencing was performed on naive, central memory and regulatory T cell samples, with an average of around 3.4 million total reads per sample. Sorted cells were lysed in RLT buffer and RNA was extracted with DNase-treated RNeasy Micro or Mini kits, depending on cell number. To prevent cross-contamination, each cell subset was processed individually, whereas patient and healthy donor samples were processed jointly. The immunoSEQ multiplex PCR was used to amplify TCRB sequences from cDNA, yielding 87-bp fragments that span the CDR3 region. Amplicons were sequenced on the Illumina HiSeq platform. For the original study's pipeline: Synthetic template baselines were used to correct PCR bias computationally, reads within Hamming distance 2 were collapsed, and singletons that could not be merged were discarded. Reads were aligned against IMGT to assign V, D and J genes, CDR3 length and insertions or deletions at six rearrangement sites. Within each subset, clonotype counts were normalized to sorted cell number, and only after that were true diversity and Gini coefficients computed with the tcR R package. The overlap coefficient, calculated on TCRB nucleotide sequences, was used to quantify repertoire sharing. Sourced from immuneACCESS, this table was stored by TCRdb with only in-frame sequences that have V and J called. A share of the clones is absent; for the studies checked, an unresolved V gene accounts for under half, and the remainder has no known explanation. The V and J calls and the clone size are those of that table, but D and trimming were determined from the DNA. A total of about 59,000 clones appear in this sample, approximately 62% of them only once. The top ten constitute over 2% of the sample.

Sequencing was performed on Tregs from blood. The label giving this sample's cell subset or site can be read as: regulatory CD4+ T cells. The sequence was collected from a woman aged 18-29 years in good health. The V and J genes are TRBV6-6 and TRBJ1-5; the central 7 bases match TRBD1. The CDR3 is CASSIQGNQPQHF. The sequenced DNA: TGTGCCAGCAGCATACAGGGGAATCAGCCCCAGCATTTT.